Included here is one T cell receptor (beta chain) sequence, with context. Its antigen is as yet unknown. Researchers gathered lesional scalp punch biopsies and peripheral blood from patients with alopecia areata. PBMCs were stained for CD3, CD4 and CD8, and CD4+ and CD8+ T cells were sorted. Per germline, CDR1 SQVTM and CDR2 ANQGSEA. There are 14 residues in the CDR3. Trimming removed 0 bases at V and 2 bases at J, with 10 bases between. The sample is drawn from a study of CD8+ T cells in alopecia areata. Overall study findings and caveats: Scalp specimens additionally yield sequences from normal skin's resident alphabeta T cells. An increase in clonality over normal scalp was evident in lesional scalp, especially alopecia totalis/universalis.

Following RNA extraction, reverse transcription yielded cDNA that acted as the sequencing template. Generated by immunoSEQ multiplex PCR, the TCRdb table keeps only in-frame clones and is missing some. The table shows 100,000 to 150,000 clones, with roughly 50% occurring only once. The gene calls are TRBV29-1 and TRBJ1-2; D may be TRBD1 (5 bases). The sequence derives from a human donor with alopecia areata. Sequencing was performed on NKG2D-low CD8+ T cells sorted from blood. Here the CDR3 DNA reads TGCAGCGTTGAAGAAACGGACATGAACTATGGCTACACCTTC. This gives the protein CSVEETDMNYGYTF.